Below, 32 T cell receptor beta chains from the same sample are listed, as sequenced in a study of tumor-infiltrating lymphocytes in primary liver carcinoma. Starting material for RNA and DNA co-extraction consisted of about 20-32 mg of unsorted bulk tissue. A primer matching the constant region was used to make TCR beta cDNA from approximately 0.45 ug of total RNA. Three nested multiplex PCR rounds of slightly modified ARM-PCR generated TCR beta libraries. The first two PCR rounds used TRBV1-TRBV30 primers with a Cbeta primer, 10 cycles each. One entry per CDR3 protein results from TCRdb running MiXCR on the multiplex PCR reads. This table has fewer than 75,000 distinct CDR3 sequences, about 65% appearing once. Sequenced input: liver tumor tissue from sampling region 4. Regarding subset: tumor region T4, right-lateral pole. The receptors were gathered from a man aged 35-49 years with primary liver carcinoma and hepatitis B virus infection.

This clonotype was seen a single time. This may arise from a read error, as a much more abundant clone is one base away. The chain uses TRBV6-1 and TRBJ2-4; 8 bases fit TRBD1. CDR3 length: 16 amino acids. The trim removed 6 bases at V and 8 bases at J, leaving 15 bases unmatched. The germline CDR1 and CDR2 sequences are MNHNS and SASEGT. In DNA form, the CDR3 reads TGTGCCAGCAGGCTTGGGCTCGTACAGGGGGAAGACATTCAGTACTTC. Translated, it gives CASRLGLVQGEDIQYF.

The V and J genes are TRBV4-2 and TRBJ1-1; unclear D gene. Between the trimmed V and J ends, which lost 1 base and 5 bases, there was a span of 14 bases. The CDR3 consists of 15 residues. Germline V gene lookup returns CDR1 LGHNA and CDR2 YNFKEQ. The CDR3 is CASSQVTTGGTEAFF. CDR3 DNA sequence: TGTGCCAGCAGCCAAGTTACGACCGGAGGGACTGAAGCTTTCTTT.

The J gene is TRBJ1-2, the V gene TRBV10-1, with D possibly matching TRBD1 (5 bases). The CDR3 spans 15 residues. In germline, CDR1 is WNHNN, CDR2 SYGVQD (reference sequence). CDR3 amino acids: CTSSSELRDPDGYTF. DNA for the CDR3: TGCACTAGCAGTTCGGAGCTCCGGGACCCCGATGGCTACACCTTC.

Only one count was recorded for this clonotype. Mismatch with germline at one junction end may stem from a read error. The chain is built from TRBV29-1 and TRBJ2-1, with no clear D. The germline CDR1 and CDR2 sequences are SQVTM and ANQGSEA. This CDR3 has 12 amino acids. CDR3 sequence: CNVEEVYNEQFF. CDR3 coding DNA: TGCAACGTTGAAGAGGTATACAATGAGCAGTTCTTC.

About this clonotype itself: Germline and junction disagree at one end, which may indicate a read error. The chain has TRBV4-3 and TRBJ2-7; 7 nucleotides match TRBD1. This CDR3 is built from 15 residues. Germline CDR1 LGHNA, CDR2 YSLEER. This chain's CDR3 is CTSSQDRGTADAEYF. As DNA, the CDR3 is TGCACCAGCAGTCAAGATAGGGGGACAGCAGACGCGGAGTACTTC.

As regards this clonotype: This may be a read error: a much more frequent sequence differs by one nucleotide. The rearrangement joins TRBV7-9 to TRBJ2-1, with D possibly being TRBD2 (5 bases). Germline V lookup: CDR1 SEHNR, CDR2 FQNEAQ (reference sequence). The CDR3 has 15 amino acids. Written as DNA, the CDR3 is TGTGTCAGCAGCCCACTAGTTTTCTCCTACAATGAGCAGTTCTTC. Protein sequence: CVSSPLVFSYNEQFF.

This clonotype is a singleton in its sample. The junction departs from the called germline gene at one end, perhaps through a read error. As DNA, the CDR3 is TGTGCCAGCAGTAACAGTCTAGCTGGGGTCAAAAACATTCAGTGCTTC. Its translation is CASSNSLAGVKNIQCF. The chain uses TRBV6-2 or TRBV6-3 and TRBJ2-4; D may be TRBD2 (5 bases). The CDR3 is made up of 16 amino acids. Germline CDR1 reads MNHEY; CDR2 reads SVGEGT.

A remark on this clonotype: This may arise from a read error, as a much more abundant clone is one base away. The CDR3 is CASSQDRGQGRGSPLHF. CDR3 nucleotides: TGCGCCAGCAGCCAAGACCGGGGACAGGGGCGTGGGTCACCCCTCCACTTT. J is TRBJ1-6 and V is TRBV4-1; 10 nucleotides line up with TRBD1. The CDR3 length is 17 residues. Germline trimming cut 0 bases from V and 10 bases from J; bases unmatched to any gene: 9. The germline V gene has CDR1 MGHRA and CDR2 YSYEKL.

Points on this clonotype: An end of the junction differs from the germline gene, which may be a read error. This rearrangement joins TRBV12-3 or TRBV12-4 to TRBJ2-1; no definite D call. The CDR3 totals 16 residues. CDR3 protein: CVSSHTAGNLYNEQFF. The CDR3 DNA is TGTGTCAGCAGCCATACCGCTGGAAACCTTTACAATGAGCAGTTCTTC.

V gene TRBV6-6 combines with J gene TRBJ2-7, with unresolved D. The CDR3 runs to 11 residues. Germline-derived CDR1 and CDR2 are MNHNY and SVGAGI (reference sequence). V dropped 5 bases and J dropped 7 bases, with 9 bases sitting between them. CDR3 DNA: TGTGCCAGCAGTCCCTCGGAGGAGCAGTACTTC. It yields the protein CASSPSEEQYF.

This clonotype was recorded only once. A much more abundant neighbour one base away suggests this may be a read error. This rearrangement joins TRBV5-1 to TRBJ2-3, with 11 bases aligning to TRBD2. V shed 3 bases, J shed 2 bases, and the junction held 11 bases outside the gene matches. This CDR3 contains 18 residues. Germline V lookup: CDR1 SGHRS, CDR2 YFSETQ. This CDR3 reads CASSSGLAEGGHTDTQYF. The DNA for the CDR3 is TGCGCCAGCAGCTCGGGACTAGCGGAAGGCGGACACACAGATACGCAGTATTTT.

This clonotype was counted ten times or more. This sequence joins TRBV6-5 and TRBJ1-6; D might be TRBD1 (6 bases). Trimming removed 4 bases at V and 7 bases at J, with 17 bases between. The germline gives CDR1 MNHEY, CDR2 SVGAGI. The CDR3 is made up of 16 amino acids. The CDR3 is CASSSGTRGRNSPLHF. The CDR3 DNA follows: TGTGCCAGCAGTTCCGGGACAAGGGGCCGGAATTCACCCCTCCACTTT.

Concerning this clonotype itself: The junction and the germline gene differ at one end; a read error may be behind it. The chain carries TRBV11-2 and TRBJ2-3; 11 bases line up with TRBD2. This CDR3 comprises 15 residues. CDR1 SGHAT and CDR2 FQNNGV come from the germline V gene. As DNA, the CDR3 is TGTGGGAGCAGCACCGGGACTAGCGGCAGAGATACACAGTATTTT. Translating it yields CGSSTGTSGRDTQYF.

Turning to this clonotype: The conserved final phenylalanine or tryptophan is absent from the CDR3, which likely points to a read error. This chain joins TRBV29-1 and TRBJ1-1, with 7 positions matching TRBD1. CDR1 is SQVTM, CDR2 ANQGSEA, per germline. The V and J ends lost 8 bases and 2 bases, in that order; junction bases with no gene match: 14. This CDR3 is built from 15 residues. The CDR3 is CSTVVVGGFNTEAFL. The CDR3 nucleotides read TGCAGCACTGTTGTTGTAGGGGGCTTTAACACTGAAGCTTTCTTG.

In regard to this clonotype: One end of the junction varies from germline; a read error may be responsible. The rearrangement uses TRBV6-2 or TRBV6-3 and TRBJ2-7; a possible D gene is TRBD1 (5 bases). CDR1 MNHEY and CDR2 SVGEGT come from the germline V gene. The CDR3 runs 13 residues. CDR3 sequence reads: CTSSREKWVEQYF. The CDR3 DNA is TGTACCAGCAGCAGGGAAAAGTGGGTCGAGCAATACTTC.

The chain carries TRBV6-1 and TRBJ2-3; the D is unclear. V was shortened by 6 bases and J by 1 base, with 5 bases between the two germline ends. This CDR3 is 12 amino acids long. Germline V gene data show CDR1 as MNHNS and CDR2 as SASEGT. The CDR3: CASRPGTDTQYF. The DNA of the CDR3 is TGTGCCAGCAGACCCGGCACAGATACGCAGTATTTT.

Details on this clonotype: The junction departs from germline at one end; a sequencing error may be responsible. The chain is built from TRBV4-1 and TRBJ1-2, with 7 nucleotides matching TRBD1. The CDR3 length is 14 residues. Germline V gives CDR1 MGHRA, CDR2 YSYEKL. The CDR3 DNA reads as TGCGCCAACAGCCAAGGGGACAGTAACTATAGCTACACCTTC. It specifies CANSQGDSNYSYTF.

Concerning this clonotype: Mismatch with germline at one junction end may stem from a read error. As DNA, the CDR3 is TGTGCCAGCAGTTTATGGGGGTACAATGAGCCCCAGCATTTT. This encodes CASSLWGYNEPQHF. V gene TRBV5-5 combines with J gene TRBJ1-5; a possible D gene is TRBD1 (5 bases). Per germline, CDR1 SGHKS and CDR2 YYEKEE (reference sequence). The CDR3 has 14 amino acids.

This clonotype appeared many times. V is TRBV7-9 and J is TRBJ2-1; D possibly corresponds to TRBD2 (5 bases). The CDR3 runs 15 residues. Germline CDR1 is SEHNR and CDR2 is FQNEAQ (reference sequence). Trimming pared 5 bases from V and 0 bases from J, leaving 11 bases between. CDR3 nucleotides: TGTGCCAGCAGCCCACTAGTTTTCTCCTACAATGAGCAGTTCTTC. Residues: CASSPLVFSYNEQFF.

Concerning this clonotype: A read error may account for a junction end that differs from germline. V is TRBV11-2 and J is TRBJ2-1, with TRBD2 identical over 9 bases. The CDR3 length is 15 residues. Germline V CDR1 and CDR2: SGHAT, FQNNGV. The CDR3 region is CVSSPQREAWGEQIF. The CDR3 coding sequence is TGTGTCAGTAGCCCCCAGCGGGAGGCATGGGGTGAGCAGATCTTC. The full variable domain, with the rest looked up from reference TRBV11-2 and TRBJ2-1, is EAGVAQSPRYKIIEKRQSVAFWCNPISGHATLYWYQQILGQGPKLLIQFQNNGVVDDSQLPKDRFSAERLKGVDSTLKIQPAKLEDSAVYLCVSSPQREAWGEQIFGPGTRLTVL.

A remark on this clonotype: Given a much more abundant clone one base away, this may be a read error. The chain carries TRBV28 and TRBJ2-1; 8 bases map to TRBD2. The CDR3 runs 13 residues. Germline loops: CDR1 MDHEN, CDR2 SYDVKM. The CDR3 loop is CASRIRGGNKQFF. CDR3 bases: TGTGCCAGCCGGATACGGGGGGGCAATAAGCAATTCTTC.

This clonotype was counted ten times or more. This chain uses TRBV29-1 with TRBJ2-7; D gene uncertain. CDR3 length equals 12 residues. Germline CDR1 is SQVTM and CDR2 is ANQGSEA. V lost 3 bases and J 5 bases, leaving 11 bases between the germline ends. This chain's CDR3 is CSVESADNEQYF. DNA of the CDR3: TGCAGCGTTGAGTCCGCAGATAACGAGCAGTACTTC.

On this clonotype itself: At one boundary the junction diverges from the germline segment, which might be a read error. The chain recombines TRBV12-3 or TRBV12-4 with TRBJ2-1, with D possibly being TRBD2 (6 bases). The CDR3 loop spans 14 amino acids. CDR3 sequence (DNA): TGTGTCAGCAGTTCGCGGGGAGGACCCAATGAGCAGTTCTTC. It translates to CVSSSRGGPNEQFF.

In its sample, this clonotype ranks as medium-sized. This chain links TRBV29-1 with TRBJ1-1; D remains unclear. V lost 4 bases to trimming and J lost 1 base, with 13 bases between them. Germline loops: CDR1 SQVTM, CDR2 ANQGSEA. The CDR3 sequence is 14 residues long. The CDR3 reads CSVVWIVKNTEAFF. CDR3 nucleotide sequence: TGCAGCGTTGTTTGGATTGTGAAGAACACTGAAGCTTTCTTT.

Comments on this clonotype: Its ends do not fully match the called genes, so a read error is possible. For the CDR3, the DNA is TGCAGCGTTGAAGCGACTAGCGACAATGAGCACTTCTTC. Protein product: CSVEATSDNEHFF. The chain employs TRBV29-1 and TRBJ2-1, with 8 bases that match TRBD2. The CDR3 length is 13 residues. CDR1 and CDR2 (germline): SQVTM, ANQGSEA.

This clonotype has just one count. Here the CDR3 omits its conserved ending phenylalanine or tryptophan, so a read error is the likely source. V and J are TRBV11-2 and TRBJ2-7; D uncertain. Germline V gene sequence: CDR1 SGHAT, CDR2 FQNNGV. CDR3 length equals 14 residues. The V end lost 10 bases, the J end lost 3 bases, and 19 bases lay between the germline ends. CDR3: CANNLTDDGYEQYS. CDR3 sequence (DNA): TGTGCCAACAACTTGACGGATGATGGCTACGAGCAGTACTCT.

Comments on this clonotype: A read error is likely, as this CDR3 ends without the conserved phenylalanine or tryptophan. This chain uses TRBV4-2 with TRBJ1-2; TRBD1 matches 7 bases. The CDR3 consists of 18 residues. Germline values: CDR1 LGHNA, CDR2 YNFKEQ. V lost 4 bases, J lost 4 bases, and 18 bases stayed unmatched. This CDR3 is CASSLSSRGGGASYGYTS. CDR3 coding DNA: TGTGCCAGCAGCCTATCGTCCAGGGGGGGGGGCGCGTCCTATGGCTACACCTCC.

Notes on this clonotype: It may be a read error: a sequence one base away is much more abundant. The chain carries TRBV6-5 and TRBJ1-5, with D perhaps TRBD1 (6 bases). The V end was cut by 8 bases, the J end by 6 bases, with 17 bases between. CDR1 and CDR2 (germline): MNHEY, SVGAGI. The length of the CDR3 is 14 residues. This CDR3 reads CASGRTRGAQPQHF. The CDR3 DNA follows: TGTGCCAGCGGTAGGACAAGGGGGGCTCAGCCCCAGCATTTT.

A remark on this clonotype: A clone one base away is much larger, so this may be a read error. This chain joins TRBV25-1 and TRBJ1-1, with unresolved D. Germline V gene data show CDR1 as MGHDK and CDR2 as SYGVNS. CDR3 length: 13 amino acids. The CDR3 spells CASSDRQSTEASF. Written as DNA, the CDR3 is TGTGCCAGCAGTGATCGGCAGAGCACTGAAGCTTCCTTT.

Of note for this clonotype: One junction end does not reproduce the germline sequence, and a read error may be involved. The rearrangement joins TRBV12-5 to TRBJ2-7; 8 bases match TRBD1. Germline CDR1 LGHNT, CDR2 FRNRAP. CDR3 length: 13 amino acids. CDR3 region: CASEGTGSYAQYF. DNA for the CDR3: TGTGCCAGTGAGGGGACAGGTTCCTACGCGCAGTACTTT.

Remarks on this clonotype: The missing conserved phenylalanine or tryptophan at the end of this CDR3 makes a read error likely. The J gene is TRBJ2-7, the V gene TRBV29-1, with D uncertain. Trimming took 8 bases from V and 0 from J, leaving 26 bases between them. Germline assignment: CDR1 SQVTM and CDR2 ANQGSEA. The CDR3 length is 17 residues. DNA of the CDR3: TGCAGCATCCTAGGGCGCTTCGACGGACCCCCCTCCTACGAGCAGTACCTC. It specifies CSILGRFDGPPSYEQYL.

Turning to this clonotype: The CDR3 end shows no conserved phenylalanine or tryptophan, and so a read error is likely. The gene calls are TRBV11-2 and TRBJ1-4; D gene unclear. The CDR3 is 16 amino acids. Looked up from germline, CDR1 is SGHAT and CDR2 is FQNNGV. DNA of the CDR3: TGTGCCAGTAGCAAGACTCCAGGAGGAACAGATGAAAATCTGTTTCTT. Protein: CASSKTPGGTDENLFL.